This T cell receptor beta chain is drawn from a study of beta chain features in type 1 diabetes. Study results and caveats: Researchers reported that naive, central memory and Treg TCRB repertoires appeared more similar in patients than in healthy donors.

Trimming removed 3 bases from V and 0 bases from J, with 9 bases in between. The CDR3 loop spans 15 amino acids. CDR1 is SGHTA and CDR2 is FQGNSA in the germline V gene. The sample holds one count of this clone. The target antigen is unknown. TCRB transcripts that were expressed got sequenced, as all of the isolated RNA had been reverse transcribed. Profiling relied on immunoSEQ multiplex PCR, and the TCRdb table lists in-frame clones only, not all of them. The sample lists about 620,000 clones; 15% to 19% were seen once. The sequenced material came from naive CD4+ T cells from blood. The source of this sequence is a man younger than 35 in good health. V usage is TRBV7-2 and J usage is TRBJ1-3, with no clear D. Here the CDR3 DNA reads TGTGCCAGCAGCTTCGGAAGGAACTCTGGAAACACCATATATTTT. The encoded protein is CASSFGRNSGNTIYF. Based on the CDR3 plus reference TRBV7-2 and TRBJ1-3, the full variable domain is GAGVSQSPSNKVTEKGKDVELRCDPISGHTALYWYRQSLGQGLEFLIYFQGNSAPDKSGLPSDRFSAERTGGSVSTLTIQRTQQEDSAVYLCASSFGRNSGNTIYFGEGSWLTVV.